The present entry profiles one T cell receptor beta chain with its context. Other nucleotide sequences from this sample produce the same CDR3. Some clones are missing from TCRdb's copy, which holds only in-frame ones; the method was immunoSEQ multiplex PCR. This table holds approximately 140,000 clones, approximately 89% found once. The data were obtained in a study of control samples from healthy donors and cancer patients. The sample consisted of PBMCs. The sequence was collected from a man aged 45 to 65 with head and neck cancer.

CDR3 protein: CASSGGSNQPQHF. The DNA of the CDR3 is TGTGCCAGCAGCGGGGGAAGCAATCAGCCCCAGCATTTT. The chain uses TRBV11-2 and TRBJ1-5, with a tentative D call TRBD1 (5 bases). CDR1 is SGHAT and CDR2 is FQNNGV in the germline V gene. Trimming took 5 bases from V and 1 from J, leaving 6 bases between them. The CDR3 totals 13 residues.